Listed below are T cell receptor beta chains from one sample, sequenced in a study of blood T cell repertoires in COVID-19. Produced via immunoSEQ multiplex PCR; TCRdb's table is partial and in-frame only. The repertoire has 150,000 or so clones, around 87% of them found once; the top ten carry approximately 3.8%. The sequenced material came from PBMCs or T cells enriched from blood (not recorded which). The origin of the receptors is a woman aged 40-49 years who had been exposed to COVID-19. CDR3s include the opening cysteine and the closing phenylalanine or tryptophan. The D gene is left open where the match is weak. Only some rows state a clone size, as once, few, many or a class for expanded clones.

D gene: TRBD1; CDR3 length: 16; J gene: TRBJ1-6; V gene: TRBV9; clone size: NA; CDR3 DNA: TGTGCCAGCAGCCCCGGGACAGGGGTCGGTAATTCACCCCTCCACTTT; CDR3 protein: CASSPGTGVGNSPLHF
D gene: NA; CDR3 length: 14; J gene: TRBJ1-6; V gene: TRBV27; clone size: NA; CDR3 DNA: TGTGCCAGCACGAATCAGGGATATAATTCACCCCTCCACTTT; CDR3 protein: CASTNQGYNSPLHF
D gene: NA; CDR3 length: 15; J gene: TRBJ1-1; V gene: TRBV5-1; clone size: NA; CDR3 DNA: TGCGCCAGCAGCTTATCCGGGAACATGAACACTGAAGCTTTCTTT; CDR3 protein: CASSLSGNMNTEAFF
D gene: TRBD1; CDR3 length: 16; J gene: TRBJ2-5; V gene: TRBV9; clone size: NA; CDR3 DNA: TGTGCCAGCAGCGTTAGATCGCAGGGGGCTGGAGAGACCCAGTACTTC; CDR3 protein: CASSVRSQGAGETQYF
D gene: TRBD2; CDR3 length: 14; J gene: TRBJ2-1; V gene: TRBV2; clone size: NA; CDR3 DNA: TGTGCCAGCGTCAGAGTAGCGGGAGGGAATGAGCAGTTCTTC; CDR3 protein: CASVRVAGGNEQFF
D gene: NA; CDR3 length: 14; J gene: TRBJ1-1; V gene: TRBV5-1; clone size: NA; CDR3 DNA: TGCGCCAGCAGCTCACTGGGCCGGGGGGCTGAAGCTTTCTTT; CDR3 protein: CASSSLGRGAEAFF
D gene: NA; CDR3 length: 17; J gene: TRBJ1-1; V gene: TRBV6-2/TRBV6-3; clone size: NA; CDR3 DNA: TGTGCCAGCAGTTACGCCCGGGAGCGAAATATGAACACTGAAGCTTTCTTT; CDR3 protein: CASSYARERNMNTEAFF
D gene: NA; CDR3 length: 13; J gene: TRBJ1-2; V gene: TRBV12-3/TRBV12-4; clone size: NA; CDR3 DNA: TGTGCCAGCAGTCTCGGTCGGAACTATGGCTACACCTTC; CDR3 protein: CASSLGRNYGYTF
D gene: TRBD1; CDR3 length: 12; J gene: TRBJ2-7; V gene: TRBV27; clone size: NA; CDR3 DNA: TGTGCCAGCAGCAACAGGGGCGGCGAGCAGTACTTC; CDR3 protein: CASSNRGGEQYF
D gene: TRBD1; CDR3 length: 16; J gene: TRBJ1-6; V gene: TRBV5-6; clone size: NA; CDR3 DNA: TGTGCCAGCAGCTTGGATAGGGGACAGGTTAAATCACCCCTCCACTTT; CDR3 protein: CASSLDRGQVKSPLHF
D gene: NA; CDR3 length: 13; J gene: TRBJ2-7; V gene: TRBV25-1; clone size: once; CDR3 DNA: TGTGCCAGCGGAAAGGGGGGGTACTACGAGCAGTACTTC; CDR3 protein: CASGKGGYYEQYF
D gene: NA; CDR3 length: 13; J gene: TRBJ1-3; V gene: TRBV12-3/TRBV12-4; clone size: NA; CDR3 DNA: TGTGCCAGCAGTGGGGGGGGATTAAACACCATATATTTT; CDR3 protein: CASSGGGLNTIYF
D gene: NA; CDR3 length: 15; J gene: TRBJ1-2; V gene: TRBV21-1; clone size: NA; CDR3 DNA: TGTGCCAGCAGCAAAGTGGGGGGGAATAACTATGGCTACACCTTC; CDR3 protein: CASSKVGGNNYGYTF
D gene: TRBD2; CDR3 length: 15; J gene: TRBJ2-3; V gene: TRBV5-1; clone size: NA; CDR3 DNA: TGCGCCAGCAGGCTAGCGGGAGAGGGCACAGATACGCAGTATTTT; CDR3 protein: CASRLAGEGTDTQYF
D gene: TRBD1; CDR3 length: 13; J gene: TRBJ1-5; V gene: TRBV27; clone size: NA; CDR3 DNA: TGTGCCAGCTCGACAGGGGGCGAAAGACCCCAGCATTTT; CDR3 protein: CASSTGGERPQHF
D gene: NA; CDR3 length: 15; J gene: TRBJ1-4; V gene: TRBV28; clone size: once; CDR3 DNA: TGTGCCACCCCAAGGGGCGCGCCCCTACATGAAAAACTGTTTTTT; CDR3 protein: CATPRGAPLHEKLFF
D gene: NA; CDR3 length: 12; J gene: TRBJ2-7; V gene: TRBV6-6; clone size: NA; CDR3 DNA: TGTGCCAGCAGTTACTCGTCGTACGAGCAGTACTTC; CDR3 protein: CASSYSSYEQYF
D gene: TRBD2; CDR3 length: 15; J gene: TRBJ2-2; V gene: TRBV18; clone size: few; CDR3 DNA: TGTGCCAGCTCTGCCCCTAGCGGAGGCACCGGGGAGCTGTTTTTT; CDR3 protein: CASSAPSGGTGELFF
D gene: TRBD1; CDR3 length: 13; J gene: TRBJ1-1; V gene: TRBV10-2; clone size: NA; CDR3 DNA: TGCGCCAGTAGACAGGGGTTGAACACTGAAGCTTTCTTT; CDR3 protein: CASRQGLNTEAFF
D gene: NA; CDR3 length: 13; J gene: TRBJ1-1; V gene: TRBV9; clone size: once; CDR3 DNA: TGTGCCAGCAGCCCATACACGAACACTGAAGCTTTCTTT; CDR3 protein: CASSPYTNTEAFF
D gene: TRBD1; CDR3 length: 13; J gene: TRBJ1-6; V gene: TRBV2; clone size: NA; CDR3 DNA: TGTGCCAGCAGTCCTGGACAGGGATCACCCCTCCACTTT; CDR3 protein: CASSPGQGSPLHF
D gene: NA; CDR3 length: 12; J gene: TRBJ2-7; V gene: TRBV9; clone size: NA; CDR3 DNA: TGTGCCAGCAGCGCCGCCGGTCGAGAGCAGTACTTC; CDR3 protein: CASSAAGREQYF
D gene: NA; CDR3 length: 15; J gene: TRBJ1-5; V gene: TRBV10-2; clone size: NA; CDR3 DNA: TGCGCCAGCAGTGACTCGCCATCAGGTAATCAGCCCCAGCATTTT; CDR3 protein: CASSDSPSGNQPQHF
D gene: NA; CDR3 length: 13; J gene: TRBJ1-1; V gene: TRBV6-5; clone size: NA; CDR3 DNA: TGTGCCAGCACGGGGGGACGGAACACTGAAGCTTTCTTT; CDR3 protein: CASTGGRNTEAFF
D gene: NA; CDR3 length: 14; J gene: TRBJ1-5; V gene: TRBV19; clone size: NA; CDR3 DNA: TGTGCCACCTCCCGGCAGGGAATTACTCAGCCCCAGCATTTT; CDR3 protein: CATSRQGITQPQHF
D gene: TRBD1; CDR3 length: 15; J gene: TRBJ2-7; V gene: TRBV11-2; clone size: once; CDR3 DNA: TGTGCCAGCAGCAACGCCAGGACAGGGGGTTACGAGCAGTACTTC; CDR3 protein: CASSNARTGGYEQYF
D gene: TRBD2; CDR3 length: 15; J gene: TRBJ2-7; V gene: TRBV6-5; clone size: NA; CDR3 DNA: TGTGCCAGCAGTTACTCGCTAGCGGGTGTCTACGAGCAGTACTTC; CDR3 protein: CASSYSLAGVYEQYF
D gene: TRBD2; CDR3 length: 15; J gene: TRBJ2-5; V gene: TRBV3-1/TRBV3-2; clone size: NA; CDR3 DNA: TGTGCCACGAGGCTGTTAGCGGGGGGGCAAGAGACCCAGTACTTC; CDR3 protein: CATRLLAGGQETQYF
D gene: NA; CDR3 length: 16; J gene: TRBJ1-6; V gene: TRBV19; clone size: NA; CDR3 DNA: TGTGCCAGTAGTAACTACTATGGATCGCCCAATTCACCCCTCCACTTT; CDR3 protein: CASSNYYGSPNSPLHF
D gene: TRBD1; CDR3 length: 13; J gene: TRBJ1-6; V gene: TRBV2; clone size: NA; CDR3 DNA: TGTGCCAGCAGAGGACAGGGGGCTTCACCCCTCCACTTT; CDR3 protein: CASRGQGASPLHF
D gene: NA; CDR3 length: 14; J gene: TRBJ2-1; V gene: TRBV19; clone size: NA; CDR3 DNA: TGTGCCAGTAGTATAACAGGGAACCCCAATGAGCAGTTCTTC; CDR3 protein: CASSITGNPNEQFF
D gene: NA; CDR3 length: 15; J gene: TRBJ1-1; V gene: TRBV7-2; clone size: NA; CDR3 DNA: TGTGCCAGCAGCTTAACCTGGCAGATGAACACTGAAGCTTTCTTT; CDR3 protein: CASSLTWQMNTEAFF
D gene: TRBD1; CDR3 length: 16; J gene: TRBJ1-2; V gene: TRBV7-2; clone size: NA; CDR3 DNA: TGTGCCAGCAGCTTAGCGCCAGGACAGGGCAACTATGGCTACACCTTC; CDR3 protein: CASSLAPGQGNYGYTF
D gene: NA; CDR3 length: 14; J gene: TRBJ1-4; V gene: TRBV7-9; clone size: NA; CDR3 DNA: TGTGCCAGCAGCACGGACAGCGATAATGAAAAACTGTTTTTT; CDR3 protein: CASSTDSDNEKLFF
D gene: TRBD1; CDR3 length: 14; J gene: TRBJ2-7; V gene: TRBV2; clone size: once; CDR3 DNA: TGTGCCAGCACTACGACAGGGCTTGTCAACGAGCAGTACTTC; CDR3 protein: CASTTTGLVNEQYF
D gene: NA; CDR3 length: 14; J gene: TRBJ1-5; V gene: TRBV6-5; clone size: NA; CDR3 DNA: TGTGCCGTACAGGGAAGTGGGGTTAATCAGCCCCAGCATTTT; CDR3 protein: CAVQGSGVNQPQHF
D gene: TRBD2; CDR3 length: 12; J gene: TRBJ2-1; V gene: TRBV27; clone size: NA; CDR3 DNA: TGTGCCAGCAGTTATTCTAGCGGGAGGCAGTTCTTC; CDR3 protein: CASSYSSGRQFF
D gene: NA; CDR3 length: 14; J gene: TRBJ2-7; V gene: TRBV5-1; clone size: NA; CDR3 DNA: TGCGCCAGCAGCTTGGGGGGGGACTCCTACGAGCAGTACTTC; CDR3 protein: CASSLGGDSYEQYF
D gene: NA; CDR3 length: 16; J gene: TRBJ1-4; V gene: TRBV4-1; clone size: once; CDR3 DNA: TGCGCCAGCAGCCAATATACCTCCCCTACCCAAGAAAAACTGTTTTTT; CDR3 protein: CASSQYTSPTQEKLFF
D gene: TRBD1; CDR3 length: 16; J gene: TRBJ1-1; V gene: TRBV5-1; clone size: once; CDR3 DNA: TGCGCCAGCAGCGCCGGGACAGGGGGCCTGAACACTGAAGCTTTCTTT; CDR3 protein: CASSAGTGGLNTEAFF
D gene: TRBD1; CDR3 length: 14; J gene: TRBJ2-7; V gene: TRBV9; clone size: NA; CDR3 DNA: TGTGCCAGCAGCGTCGGGACAGGGGTTCGGGAGCAGTACTTC; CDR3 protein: CASSVGTGVREQYF
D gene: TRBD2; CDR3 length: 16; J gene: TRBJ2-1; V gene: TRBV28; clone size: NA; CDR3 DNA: TGTGCCAGCACCAGCCACGGGGCTGGGGGGGACAATGAGCAGTTCTTC; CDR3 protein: CASTSHGAGGDNEQFF
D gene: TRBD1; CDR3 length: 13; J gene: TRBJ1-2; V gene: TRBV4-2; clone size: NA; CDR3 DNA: TGTGCCAGCGCCGGGACAGGGTCGGGAGGCTACACCTTC; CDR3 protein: CASAGTGSGGYTF
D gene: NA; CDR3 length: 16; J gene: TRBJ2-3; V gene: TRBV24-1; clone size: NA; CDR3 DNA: TGTGCCACCAGCTTTGAACAGGGTGGTATCGCAGATACGCAGTATTTT; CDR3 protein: CATSFEQGGIADTQYF
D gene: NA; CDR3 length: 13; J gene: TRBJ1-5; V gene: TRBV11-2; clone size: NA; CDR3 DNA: TGTGCCAGCAGCTCTAATGCGATGGCGGCCCAGCATTTT; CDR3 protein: CASSSNAMAAQHF
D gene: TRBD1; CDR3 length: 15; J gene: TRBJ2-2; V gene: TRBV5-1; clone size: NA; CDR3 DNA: TGCGCCAGCAGCTTCGACAGGGGCGGGACCGGGGAGCTGTTTTTT; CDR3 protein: CASSFDRGGTGELFF
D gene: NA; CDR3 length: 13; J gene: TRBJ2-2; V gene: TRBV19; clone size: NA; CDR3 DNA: TGTGCCAGTAGTATGTGGAGGGCCGGGGAGCTGTTTTTT; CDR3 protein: CASSMWRAGELFF
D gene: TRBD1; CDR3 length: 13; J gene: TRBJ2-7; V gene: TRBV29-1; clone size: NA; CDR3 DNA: TGCAGCGTTGAATTTTGGGACAGCTACGAGCAGTACTTC; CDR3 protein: CSVEFWDSYEQYF
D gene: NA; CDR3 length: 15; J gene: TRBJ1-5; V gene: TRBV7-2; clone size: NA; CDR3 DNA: TGTGCCAGCAGCCCTTTTAAGACAGTAAATCAGCCCCAGCATTTT; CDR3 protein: CASSPFKTVNQPQHF